Reported below is one T cell receptor (beta chain). The antigen is not known. Alongside a J-beta primer mix, a sample-barcoded 5' primer served in a second PCR lasting about 6 to 11 cycles. Each cDNA molecule carried a tag from a template-switch adaptor that contained 12 random nucleotides. Paired-end reads containing CDR3 totaled no fewer than 3 million for each sample. TCRdb fed the 5' RACE reads into MiXCR, producing one record per CDR3 protein. Of 1.5 million to 2 million distinct CDR3 sequences in the sample, 28% were seen once. The V end was cut by 4 bases, the J end by 4 bases, with 13 bases between. The V gene's germline CDR1 is KGHDR and CDR2 SFDVKD. The CDR3 consists of 15 residues. These data originate in a study of blood T cells in healthy people across ages. Study as a whole: T cells yielded about one barcoded beta molecule per two cells through template switching. Notes on the study in general: A greater number of naive CD4+ cells and higher diversity distinguished long-lived donors from aged donors.

The chain uses TRBV24-1 and TRBJ2-1, with D possibly being TRBD1 (5 bases). The source of this sequence is a woman in her 30s in good health. Sequenced input: blood. CDR3 in DNA: TGTGCCACCAGTGAGGCCCTGGCAGGGTACAATGAGCAGTTCTTC. Translation gives CATSEALAGYNEQFF.